This T cell receptor beta chain was found in a study of blood T cells in healthy people across ages. The second PCR ran about 6 to 12 cycles with a sample-barcoded 5' primer and J-beta primers. One entry per CDR3 protein results from TCRdb running MiXCR on the 5' RACE reads. Of 1.5 million to 2 million distinct CDR3 sequences listed, around 50% were seen once; the top ten hold less than 2.5%. The trim removed 5 bases at V and 5 bases at J, leaving 6 bases unmatched. This CDR3 is built from 15 residues. Germline CDR1 is LGHNA and CDR2 is YSLEER. The receptor's source is a woman aged 35 to 49 in good health. Source material: blood. V is TRBV4-3 and J is TRBJ2-3; 11 nucleotides match TRBD2. CDR3: CASSDSGGAGDTQYF. In DNA form, the CDR3 reads TGCGCCAGCAGCGATAGCGGGGGGGCGGGAGATACGCAGTATTTT.